Described below is a single TCR beta chain sequence and its context. The antigen is not known. TCRdb keeps only in-frame clones here, not all; method: immunoSEQ multiplex PCR. Of some 48,000 clones in the sample, 85% to 95% are singletons; the top ten hold around 3.1%. The trim removed 0 bases at V and 7 bases at J, leaving 5 bases unmatched. This CDR3 has 15 amino acids. Germline-derived CDR1 and CDR2 are SGDLS and YYNGEE. This specimen comes from a study of T cell therapy after organ transplantation. Study-wide context: T cells were expanded about 2 weeks with 30 CMV class I/II epitopes.

Overall study results and limits: Post-therapy reconstitution appeared to include transferred and endogenous clonotypes.

This chain joins TRBV9 and TRBJ2-2; 8 bases are a match to TRBD1. Specimen: CD8+ T cells from blood, collected before autologous CMV-specific T cell therapy. This receptor was obtained from a human patient who had received a solid organ transplant and had CMV disease. CDR3 residues: CASSVEGRGLGELFF. CDR3 nucleotides: TGTGCCAGCAGCGTAGAGGGCAGGGGGCTCGGGGAGCTGTTTTTT. Variable domain in full (rest from reference TRBV9 and TRBJ2-2): DSGVTQTPKHLITATGQRVTLRCSPRSGDLSVYWYQQSLDQGLQFLIQYYNGEERAKGNILERFSAQQFPDLHSELNLSSLELGDSALYFCASSVEGRGLGELFFGEGSRLTVL.